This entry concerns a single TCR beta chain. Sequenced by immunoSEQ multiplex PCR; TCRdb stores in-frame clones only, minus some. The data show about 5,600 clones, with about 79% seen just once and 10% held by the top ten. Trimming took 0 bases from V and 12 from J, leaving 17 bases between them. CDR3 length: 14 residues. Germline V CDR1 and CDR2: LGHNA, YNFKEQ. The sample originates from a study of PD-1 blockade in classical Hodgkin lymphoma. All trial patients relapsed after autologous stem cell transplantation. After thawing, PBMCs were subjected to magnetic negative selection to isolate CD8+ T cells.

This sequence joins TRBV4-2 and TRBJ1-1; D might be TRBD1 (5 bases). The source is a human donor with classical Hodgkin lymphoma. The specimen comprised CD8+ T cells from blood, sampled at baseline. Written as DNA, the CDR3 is TGTGCCAGCAGCCAAGAGCGAGGGACCATCGATTCTTTCTTT. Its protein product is CASSQERGTIDSFF.